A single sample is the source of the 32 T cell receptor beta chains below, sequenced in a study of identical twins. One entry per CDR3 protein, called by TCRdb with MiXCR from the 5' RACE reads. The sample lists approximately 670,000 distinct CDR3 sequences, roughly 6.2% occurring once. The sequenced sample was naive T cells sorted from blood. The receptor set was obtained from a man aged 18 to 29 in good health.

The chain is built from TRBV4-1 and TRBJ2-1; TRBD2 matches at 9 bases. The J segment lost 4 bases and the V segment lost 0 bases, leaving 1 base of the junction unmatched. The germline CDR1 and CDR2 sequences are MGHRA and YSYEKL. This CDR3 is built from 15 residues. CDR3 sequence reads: CASSQDLAGYNEQFF. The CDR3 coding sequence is TGCGCCAGCAGCCAAGATCTAGCGGGGTACAATGAGCAGTTCTTC.

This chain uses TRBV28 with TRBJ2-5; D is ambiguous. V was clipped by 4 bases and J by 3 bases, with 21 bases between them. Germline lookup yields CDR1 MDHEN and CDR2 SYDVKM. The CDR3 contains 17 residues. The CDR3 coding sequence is TGTGCCAGCAGTTCCCCATGGCAGGCTCAAGTAAAAGAGACCCAGTACTTC. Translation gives CASSSPWQAQVKETQYF.

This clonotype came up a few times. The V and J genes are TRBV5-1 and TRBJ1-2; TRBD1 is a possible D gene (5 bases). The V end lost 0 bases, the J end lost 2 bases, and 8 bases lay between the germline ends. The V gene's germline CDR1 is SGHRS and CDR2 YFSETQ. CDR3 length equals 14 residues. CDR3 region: CASSLDGGNYGYTF. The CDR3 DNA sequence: TGCGCCAGCAGCTTGGATGGGGGGAACTATGGCTACACCTTC.

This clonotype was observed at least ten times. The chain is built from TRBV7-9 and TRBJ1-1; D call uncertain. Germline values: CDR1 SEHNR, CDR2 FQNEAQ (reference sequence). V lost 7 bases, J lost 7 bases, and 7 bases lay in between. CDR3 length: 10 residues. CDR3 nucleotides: TGTGCCAGCACAGCTTTTGAAGCTTTCTTT. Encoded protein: CASTAFEAFF.

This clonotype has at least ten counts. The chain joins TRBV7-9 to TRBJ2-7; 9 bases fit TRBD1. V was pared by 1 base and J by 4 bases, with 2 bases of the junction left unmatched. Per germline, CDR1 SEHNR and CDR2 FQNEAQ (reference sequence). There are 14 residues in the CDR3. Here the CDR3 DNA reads TGTGCCAGCAGCTTAGAAGGGACAGGGTACGAGCAGTACTTC. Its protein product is CASSLEGTGYEQYF.

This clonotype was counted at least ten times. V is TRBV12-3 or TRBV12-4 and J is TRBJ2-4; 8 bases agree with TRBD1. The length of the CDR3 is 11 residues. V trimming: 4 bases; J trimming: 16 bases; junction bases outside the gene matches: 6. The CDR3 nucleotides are TGTGCCAGCAGTTACCGGGACAGGCCTTACTTC. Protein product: CASSYRDRPYF.

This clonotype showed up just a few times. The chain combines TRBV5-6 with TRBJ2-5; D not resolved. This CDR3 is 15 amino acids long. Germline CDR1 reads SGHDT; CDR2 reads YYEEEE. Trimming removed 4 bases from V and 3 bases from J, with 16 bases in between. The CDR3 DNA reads TGTGCCAGCAGCGTCGAACCGCGAGGCGAAGAGACCCAGTACTTC. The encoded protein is CASSVEPRGEETQYF.

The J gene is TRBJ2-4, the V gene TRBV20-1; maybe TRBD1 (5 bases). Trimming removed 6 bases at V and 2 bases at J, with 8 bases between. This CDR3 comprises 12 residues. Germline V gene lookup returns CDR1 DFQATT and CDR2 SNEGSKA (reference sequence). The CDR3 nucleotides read TGCAGTGCCTCAGGGACCAAAAACATTCAGTACTTC. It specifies CSASGTKNIQYF.

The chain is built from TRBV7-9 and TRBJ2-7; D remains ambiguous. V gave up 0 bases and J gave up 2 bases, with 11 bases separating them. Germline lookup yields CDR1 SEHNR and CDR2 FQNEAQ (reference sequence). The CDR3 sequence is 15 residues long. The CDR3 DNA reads TGTGCCAGCAGCTTAGCGGGCAGGAGCCCCTACGAGCAGTACTTC. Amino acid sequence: CASSLAGRSPYEQYF.

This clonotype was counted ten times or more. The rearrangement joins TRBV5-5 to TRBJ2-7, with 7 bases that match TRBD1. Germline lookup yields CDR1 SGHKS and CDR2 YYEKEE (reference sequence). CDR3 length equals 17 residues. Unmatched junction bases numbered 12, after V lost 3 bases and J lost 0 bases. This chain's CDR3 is CASSYRQGTFSSYEQYF. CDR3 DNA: TGTGCCAGCAGCTACCGACAGGGAACCTTTAGCTCCTACGAGCAGTACTTC. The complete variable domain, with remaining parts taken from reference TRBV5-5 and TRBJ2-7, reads DAGVTQSPTHLIKTRGQQVTLRCSPISGHKSVSWYQQVLGQGPQFIFQYYEKEERGRGNFPDRFSARQFPNYSSELNVNALLLGDSALYLCASSYRQGTFSSYEQYFGPGTRLTVT.

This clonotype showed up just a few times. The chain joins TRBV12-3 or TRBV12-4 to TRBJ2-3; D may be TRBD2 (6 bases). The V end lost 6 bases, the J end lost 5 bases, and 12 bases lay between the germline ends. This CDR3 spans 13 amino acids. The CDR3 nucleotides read TGTGCCAGCAGCTCACCAGCGGGAGATACGCAGTATTTT. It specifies CASSSPAGDTQYF.

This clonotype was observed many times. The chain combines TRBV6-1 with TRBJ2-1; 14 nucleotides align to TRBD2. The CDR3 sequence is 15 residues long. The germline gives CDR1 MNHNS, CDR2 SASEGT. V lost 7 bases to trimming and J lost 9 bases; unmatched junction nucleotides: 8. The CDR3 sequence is CASTPGTSGRSEQFF. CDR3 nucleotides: TGTGCCAGCACCCCCGGGACTAGCGGGAGAAGTGAGCAGTTCTTC.

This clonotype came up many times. CDR3 sequence reads: CASSSGDGNTIYF. The DNA for the CDR3 is TGTGCCAGCAGTTCAGGGGACGGAAACACCATATATTTT. The chain uses TRBV27 and TRBJ1-3, with TRBD1 as a possible D gene (6 bases). V lost 4 bases, J lost 4 bases, and 8 bases lay in between. Germline lookup yields CDR1 MNHEY and CDR2 SMNVEV (reference sequence). The CDR3 is made up of 13 amino acids.

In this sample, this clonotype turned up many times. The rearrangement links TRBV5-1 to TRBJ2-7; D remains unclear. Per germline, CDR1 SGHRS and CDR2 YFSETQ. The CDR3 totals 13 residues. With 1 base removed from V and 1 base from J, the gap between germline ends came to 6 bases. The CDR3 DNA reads TGCGCCAGCAGCTTGACAAAATCCTACGAGCAGTACTTC. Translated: CASSLTKSYEQYF.

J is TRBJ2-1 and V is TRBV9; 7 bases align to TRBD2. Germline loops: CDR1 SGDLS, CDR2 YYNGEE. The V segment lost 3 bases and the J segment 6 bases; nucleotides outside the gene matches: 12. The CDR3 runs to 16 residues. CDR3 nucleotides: TGTGCCAGCAGCGCCAACATGGGGGGGACTACCAATGAGCAGTTCTTC. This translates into CASSANMGGTTNEQFF.

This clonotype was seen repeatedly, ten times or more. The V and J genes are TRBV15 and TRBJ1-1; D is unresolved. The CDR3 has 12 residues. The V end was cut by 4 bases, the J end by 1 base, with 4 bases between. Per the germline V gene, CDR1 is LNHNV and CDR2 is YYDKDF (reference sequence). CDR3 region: CATSTGNTEAFF. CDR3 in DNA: TGTGCCACCAGCACGGGGAACACTGAAGCTTTCTTT.

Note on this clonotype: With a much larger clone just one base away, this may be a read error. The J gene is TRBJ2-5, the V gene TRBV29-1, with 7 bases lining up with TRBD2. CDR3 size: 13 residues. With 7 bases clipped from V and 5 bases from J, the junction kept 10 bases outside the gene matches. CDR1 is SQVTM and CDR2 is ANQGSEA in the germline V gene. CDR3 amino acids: CSAMDGGFETQYF. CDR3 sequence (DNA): TGCAGCGCAATGGACGGGGGGTTTGAGACCCAGTACTTC.

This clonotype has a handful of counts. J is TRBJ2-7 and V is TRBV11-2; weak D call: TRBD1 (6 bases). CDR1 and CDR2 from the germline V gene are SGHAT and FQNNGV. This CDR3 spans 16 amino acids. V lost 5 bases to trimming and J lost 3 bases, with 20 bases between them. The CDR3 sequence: CASSLYRDIRYYEQYV. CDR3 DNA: TGTGCCAGCAGCCTTTACCGGGACATCAGATACTACGAGCAGTACGTC.

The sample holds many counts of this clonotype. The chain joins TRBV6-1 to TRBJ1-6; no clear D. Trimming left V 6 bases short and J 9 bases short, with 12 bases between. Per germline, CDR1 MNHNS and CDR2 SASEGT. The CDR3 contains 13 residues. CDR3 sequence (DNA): TGTGCCAGCAGCCGATTACAGATTTCACCCCTCCACTTT. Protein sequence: CASSRLQISPLHF.

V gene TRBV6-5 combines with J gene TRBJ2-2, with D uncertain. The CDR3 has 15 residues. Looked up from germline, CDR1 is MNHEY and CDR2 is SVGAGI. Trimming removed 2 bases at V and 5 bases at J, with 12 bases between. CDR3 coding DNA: TGTGCCAGCAGTTACGGTCCAGCTTTGACCGGGGAGCTGTTTTTT. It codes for CASSYGPALTGELFF.

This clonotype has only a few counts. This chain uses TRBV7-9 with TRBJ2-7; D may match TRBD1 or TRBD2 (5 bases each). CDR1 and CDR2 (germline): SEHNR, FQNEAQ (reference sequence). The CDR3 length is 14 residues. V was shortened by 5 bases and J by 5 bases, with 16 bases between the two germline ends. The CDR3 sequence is CASSVGRTGHEQYF. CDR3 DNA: TGTGCCAGCAGCGTGGGACGTACGGGCCACGAGCAGTACTTC. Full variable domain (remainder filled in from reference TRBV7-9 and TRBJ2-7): DTGVSQNPRHKITKRGQNVTFRCDPISEHNRLYWYRQTLGQGPEFLTYFQNEAQLEKSRLLSDRFSAERPKGSFSTLEIQRTEQGDSAMYLCASSVGRTGHEQYFGPGTRLTVT.

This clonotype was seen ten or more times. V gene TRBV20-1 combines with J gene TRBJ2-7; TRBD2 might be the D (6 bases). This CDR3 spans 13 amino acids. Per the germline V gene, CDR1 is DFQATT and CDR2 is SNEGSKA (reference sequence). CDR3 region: CILPRENSYEQYF. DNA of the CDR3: TGCATCCTACCCCGGGAGAACTCCTACGAGCAGTACTTC.

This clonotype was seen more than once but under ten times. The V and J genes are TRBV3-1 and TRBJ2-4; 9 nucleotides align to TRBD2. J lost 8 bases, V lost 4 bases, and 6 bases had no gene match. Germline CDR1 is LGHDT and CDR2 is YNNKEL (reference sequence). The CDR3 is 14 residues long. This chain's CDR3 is CASSLGTSWDIQYF. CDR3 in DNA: TGTGCCAGCAGCCTTGGGACTAGCTGGGACATTCAGTACTTC. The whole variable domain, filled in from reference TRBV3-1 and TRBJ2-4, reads DTAVSQTPKYLVTQMGNDKSIKCEQNLGHDTMYWYKQDSKKFLKIMFSYNNKELIINETVPNRFSPKSPDKAHLNLHINSLELGDSAVYFCASSLGTSWDIQYFGAGTRLSVL.

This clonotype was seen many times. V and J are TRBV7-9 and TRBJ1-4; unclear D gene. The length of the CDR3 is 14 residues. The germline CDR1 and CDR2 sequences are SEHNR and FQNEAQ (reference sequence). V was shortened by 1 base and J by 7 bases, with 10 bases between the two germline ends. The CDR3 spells CASSLDQEGEKLFF. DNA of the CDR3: TGTGCCAGCAGCTTAGATCAGGAAGGTGAAAAACTGTTTTTT.

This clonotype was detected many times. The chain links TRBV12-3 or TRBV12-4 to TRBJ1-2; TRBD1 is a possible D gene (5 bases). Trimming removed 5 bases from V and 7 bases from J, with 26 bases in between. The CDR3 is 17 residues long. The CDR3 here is CASSPIKTVDMSFGYTF. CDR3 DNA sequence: TGTGCCAGCAGTCCCATAAAGACAGTTGATATGAGTTTTGGCTACACCTTC.

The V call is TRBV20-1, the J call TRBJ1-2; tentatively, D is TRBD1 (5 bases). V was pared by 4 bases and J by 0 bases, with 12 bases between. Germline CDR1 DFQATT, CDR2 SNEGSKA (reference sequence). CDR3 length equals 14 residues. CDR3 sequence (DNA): TGCAGTGCTATGGGGGGGGGAGCTAACTATGGCTACACCTTC. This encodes CSAMGGGANYGYTF.

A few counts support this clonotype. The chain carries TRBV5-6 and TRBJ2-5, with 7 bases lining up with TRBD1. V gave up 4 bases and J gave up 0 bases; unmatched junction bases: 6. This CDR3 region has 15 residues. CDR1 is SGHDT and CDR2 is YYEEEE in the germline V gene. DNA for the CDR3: TGTGCCAGCAGCCCGGGACAGATGTACCAAGAGACCCAGTACTTC. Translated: CASSPGQMYQETQYF.

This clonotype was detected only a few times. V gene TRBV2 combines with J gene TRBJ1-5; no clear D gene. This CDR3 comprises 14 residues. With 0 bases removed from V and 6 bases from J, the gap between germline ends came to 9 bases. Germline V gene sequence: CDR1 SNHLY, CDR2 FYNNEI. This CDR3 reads CASSEARHGQPQHF. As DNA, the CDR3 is TGTGCCAGCAGTGAAGCGAGGCACGGTCAGCCCCAGCATTTT.

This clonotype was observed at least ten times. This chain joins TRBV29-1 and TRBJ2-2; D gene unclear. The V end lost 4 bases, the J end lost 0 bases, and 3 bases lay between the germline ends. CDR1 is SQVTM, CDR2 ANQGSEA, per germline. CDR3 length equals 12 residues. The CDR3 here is CSVVSNTGELFF. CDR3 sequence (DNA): TGCAGCGTTGTTTCGAACACCGGGGAGCTGTTTTTT.

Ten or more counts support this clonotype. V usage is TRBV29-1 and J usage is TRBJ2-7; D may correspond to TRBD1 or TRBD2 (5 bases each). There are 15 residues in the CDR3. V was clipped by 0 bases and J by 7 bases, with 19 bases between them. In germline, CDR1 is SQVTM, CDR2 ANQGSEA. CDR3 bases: TGCAGCGTTGAAGATGGGTTTGGATTTGGGGGTGAGCAGTACTTC. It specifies CSVEDGFGFGGEQYF.

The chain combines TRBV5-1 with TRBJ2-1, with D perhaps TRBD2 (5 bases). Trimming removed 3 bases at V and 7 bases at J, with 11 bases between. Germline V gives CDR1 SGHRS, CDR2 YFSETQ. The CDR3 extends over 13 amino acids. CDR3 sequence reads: CASSYVPGNEQFF. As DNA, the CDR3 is TGCGCCAGCAGCTACGTCCCGGGAAATGAGCAGTTCTTC. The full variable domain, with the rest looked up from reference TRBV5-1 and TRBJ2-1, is KAGVTQTPRYLIKTRGQQVTLSCSPISGHRSVSWYQQTPGQGLQFLFEYFSETQRNKGNFPGRFSGRQFSNSRSEMNVSTLELGDSALYLCASSYVPGNEQFFGPGTRLTVL.

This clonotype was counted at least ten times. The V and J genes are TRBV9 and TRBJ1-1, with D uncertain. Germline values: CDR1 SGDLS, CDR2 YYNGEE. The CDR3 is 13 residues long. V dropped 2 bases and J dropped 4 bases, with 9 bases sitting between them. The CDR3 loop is CASSVVEGTEAFF. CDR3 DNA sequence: TGTGCCAGCAGCGTTGTTGAGGGCACTGAAGCTTTCTTT.